The rows below give T cell receptor beta chains drawn from one sample of a study of shared clonotypes between healthy human individuals. Only in-frame clones appear in the TCRdb table, and some are missing; sequencing was by immunoSEQ multiplex PCR. The sample lists a few million clones, around 95% occurring once. Sequenced: naive CD4+ T cells sorted from blood. These TCRs come from a man aged 18-30 years in good health. Each CDR3 is given without its conserved first and last residue.

v_call cdr3_aa
TRBV2 ASKVGQAPNQPQH
TRBV6-5 ATMRADTQY
TRBV19 ASSIQGTYGYT
TRBV18 ASSLGQGSNQPQH
TRBV7-9 ASTETGYGYT
TRBV29-1 SADRGDEQF
TRBV19 ASRGTSLSYEQY
TRBV5-5 ASIRGGSYEQY
TRBV6-1 ASRIGGDAKTQY
TRBV29-1 SVVRDGHLYEQY
TRBV6-5 ASSAGSYNSPLH
TRBV28 ASSIPRVLSYNEQF
TRBV11-1 ASSSGTADTQY
TRBV30 AWSATLGYT
TRBV30 AWMIAGGATDTQY
TRBV18 ASSPGTVDNEQF
TRBV15 ATSRDRTGMNNQPQH
TRBV2 ASKRDYGYT
TRBV7-8 ASSLGQGEGQPQH
TRBV28 ASNGGNTIY
TRBV19 ASSIAELSTDTQY
TRBV5-1 ASSLTYDSLLRHGYT
TRBV9 ASSVVASGPYEQY
TRBV2 ASGREPKSPTNEKLF
TRBV10-3 AISPGQGVLGEQF
TRBV11-2 ASSSGPGQGHEQY
TRBV9 ASSTSSGQETQY
TRBV20-1 SASGETEAF